This passage covers 5 T cell receptor beta chains from one sample sequenced in a study of T cells after yellow fever vaccination. From the 5' RACE reads, TCRdb called clonotypes with MiXCR, one entry per CDR3 protein. The sample records about 250,000 distinct CDR3 sequences, roughly 3.7% being singletons. The specimen comprised PBMCs, sampled 15 days after the yellow fever booster vaccination. These receptor sequences come from a man younger than 30 who received the YFV17D yellow fever vaccine.

This clonotype was seen repeatedly, ten times or more. V is TRBV27 and J is TRBJ1-4; no firm D call. V lost 5 bases and J lost 10, with 23 bases in between. The germline V gene has CDR1 MNHEY and CDR2 SMNVEV (reference sequence). The CDR3 is 16 amino acids. In DNA, the CDR3 is TGTGCCAGCAGTCCACCTGCCGGGAGCGGGGTCGGAAAACTGTTTTTT. It yields the protein CASSPPAGSGVGKLFF.

Ten or more counts support this clonotype. CDR3 in DNA: TGTGCCAGTAAACCCCCGGGACTACCCACAGATACGCAGTATTTT. It codes for CASKPPGLPTDTQYF. The V gene is TRBV19, the J gene TRBJ2-3; 7 nucleotides align to TRBD2. This CDR3 is 15 amino acids long. The junction had 9 bases not matched to a gene; V was cut back by 7 bases and J by 2 bases. Germline assignment: CDR1 LNHDA and CDR2 SQIVND (reference sequence). The variable domain in full, completed from reference TRBV19 and TRBJ2-3, reads DGGITQSPKYLFRKEGQNVTLSCEQNLNHDAMYWYRQDPGQGLRLIYYSQIVNDFQKGDIAEGYSVSREKKESFPLTVTSAQKNPTAFYLCASKPPGLPTDTQYFGPGTRLTVL.

This clonotype was picked up many times. The rearrangement joins TRBV25-1 to TRBJ2-5, with D tentatively TRBD1 or TRBD2 (6 bases each). V was cut by 1 base and J by 5 bases, with 17 bases left in between. CDR3 length equals 16 residues. In germline, CDR1 is MGHDK, CDR2 SYGVNS. CDR3 loop: CASSELPGAREETQYF. CDR3 sequence (DNA): TGTGCCAGCAGTGAATTACCGGGGGCGAGAGAGGAGACCCAGTACTTC.

This clonotype occurred a few times. V usage is TRBV4-2 and J usage is TRBJ2-5; TRBD2 matches 9 bases. Trimming cost V 0 bases and J 4 bases; bases outside gene matches: 6. The CDR3 contains 16 residues. Germline CDR1 is LGHNA and CDR2 is YNFKEQ. Here the CDR3 reads CASSQDLRGGLETQYF. The DNA of the CDR3 is TGTGCCAGCAGCCAAGATCTGCGGGGGGGCCTAGAGACCCAGTACTTC.

This clonotype has ten or more counts. V gene TRBV30 combines with J gene TRBJ2-5; a weak D match, TRBD1 (5 bases). There are 13 residues in the CDR3. Germline V gene data show CDR1 as GTSNPN and CDR2 as SVGIG (reference sequence). V was trimmed by 2 bases and J by 6 bases, leaving 13 bases between them. CDR3 nucleotides: TGTGCCTGGAGTAGACAGCAGAAAAAGACCCAGTACTTC. This translates into CAWSRQQKKTQYF.